This TCR beta chain was identified in a study of T cells in localized non-small cell lung cancer. Looked up from germline, CDR1 is ENHRY and CDR2 is SYGVKD. The CDR3 runs 14 residues. The V end lost 10 bases, the J end lost 4 bases, and 19 bases lay between the germline ends. Libraries were prepared by immunoSEQ multiplex PCR; TCRdb keeps only in-frame clonotypes and omits some of them. The sample holds about 74,000 clones; 70% to 85% are singletons and the top ten take 1.3%. The sequence was obtained from a female donor aged 60 or older with stage I lung adenocarcinoma. Specimen: peripheral blood, collected before any cancer treatment. The chain couples TRBV10-3 to TRBJ2-5; D is ambiguous. Here the CDR3 reads CATSRAPNPETQYF. CDR3 DNA: TGTGCCACCTCCCGGGCGCCGAACCCAGAGACCCAGTACTTC.